The T cell receptor (beta chain) under discussion was sequenced for a study of blood T cell repertoires in COVID-19. Study-level background: Sites in the United States, Italy and Spain provided acute and convalescent COVID-19 samples.

The CDR3 loop spans 15 amino acids. Looked up from germline, CDR1 is MDHEN and CDR2 is SYDVKM. Trimming took off 1 base at V and 4 bases at J, with 10 bases between the two ends. In the authors' methods: The assay estimated nucleated cells by amplifying reference gene primers. TCRdb's copy holds only in-frame clones and misses some; the assay was immunoSEQ multiplex PCR. Clonal size and the V and J genes are those of that table, whereas D and trimming came from the DNA. The sample holds some 12,000 clones, 82% seen once. The table lists this clone with a few counts. Sequencing was performed on peripheral blood. This chain links TRBV28 with TRBJ2-2, with D perhaps matching TRBD2 (5 bases). This TCR was recovered from a woman aged 55 to 70 with acute or convalescent COVID-19. The CDR3 loop is CASSLFRRSTGELFF. CDR3 DNA sequence: TGTGCCAGCAGTTTATTCCGGAGGAGCACCGGGGAGCTGTTTTTT.